The source of this TCR beta chain is a study of T-cell memory formation after mild COVID-19 (TCRdb year 2021). For context, the study as a whole: TCR sequence clusters from the two donors were found to be largely donor specific. The cohort comprised two young, previously healthy adult volunteers, one female and one male. In a couple of donors, T-cell clones that expanded and contracted after mild COVID-19 were tracked by sequencing TCRalpha and TCRbeta repertoires over time.

Ficoll-Paque density gradient centrifugation was the method used to isolate PBMCs. The paper as a whole reports these results and caveats: Only two mild cases were covered by the study, and larger cohorts that include severe cases with pre-infection samples were considered necessary. Balanced CD4/CD8 phenotypes were observed for clones contracting from day 15 to 85, whereas a bias towards CD4+ was observed for a second wave of clones expanding from day 15 to 37. Whether the second-wave clones peaking on day 37 were SARS-CoV-2 specific was not confirmed. Some responding clones were detected in pre-infection memory, suggesting pre-existing cross-reactive memory T cells joined the SARS-CoV-2 response. Contracting CD4+ clones turned up mainly in the CM and EM memory subsets, whereas EMRA was where CD8+ clones were enriched.

Instrument on record: Illumina NovaSeq 6000. TCRalpha and TCRbeta cDNA libraries were constructed by 5'RACE with constant-segment primers, with sample barcodes and unique molecular identifiers being introduced. RNA was extracted from every sample with Trizol reagent. The libraries were amplified in two PCR steps, and the second step added a second sample barcode and Illumina TruSeq adapters. The libraries were sequenced on an Illumina NovaSeq using 2 x 150 bp paired-end reads. For the original study's pipeline: Demultiplexing of reads and collapsing into UMI-guided consensus sequences were performed with migec v1.2.7. Using mixcr v2.1.11, the UMI consensuses were aligned to TRA and TRB V and J templates and assembled into clonotypes. Clonotypes were classified as expanded or contracted when called significant by both edgeR and NoisET, with noise models trained on biological replicates. edgeR calls used a false discovery rate-adjusted p below 0.01 and a log2 fold-change threshold of 1. As an exploratory analysis of dynamics, max-normalized trajectories of the 1000 most abundant clonotypes were examined by PCA with hierarchical clustering. Separately sequenced CD4+ and CD8+ repertoires were used to assign the CD4 or CD8 phenotype of responding clones. Clones were called with MiXCR by TCRdb after fastp trimmed the public reads at Q25, and only in-frame beta chains were retained. Identical CDR3 proteins give one entry, which carries the most common genes and DNA. TCRdb, not the authors, supplied the V and J calls. The sample data list 300,000 to 350,000 distinct CDR3 sequences, and roughly a fifth of these were observed just once. Of the sample, more than 20% falls within the top ten clones.

This clonotype was seen repeatedly, ten times or more. The antigen it recognizes is unknown. Base quality data are lacking; no much larger clone is found one base away. The CDR3 measures 16 amino acids from cysteine to phenylalanine. Only the CDR3 DNA is retained, 48 bases long and in frame from the first base. CDR1 and CDR2 are drawn from the germline V gene: LGHNA, YSLEER. The junction shows trimming of 0 bases on V and 2 bases on J, and the gene matches do not reach 6 bases of it. The source is a man in his late teens or twenties who had mild COVID-19 (a few samples of this study predate the infection). The sample titles of this study are shuffled in the database, so cell type and time point are left out; the donor was told from shared clones. Sequenced material: PBMCs or a T cell subset sorted from them (not recorded which). This sequence uses TRBV4-3 and TRBJ2-7, and 8 junction bases match TRBD2. The CDR3 protein is CASSQEVSGGTYEQYF. The DNA is TGCGCCAGCAGCCAAGAAGTCAGCGGGGGAACCTACGAGCAGTACTTC.